Below, one T cell receptor beta chain is given with its context. The antigen remains undetermined. This entry is derived from a study of cytomegalovirus exposure and HLA in healthy donors. Whole-study context: It was reported in a later analysis that the same platform had been used for the 120 validation repertoires as for the roughly 670 first-cohort repertoires.

V lost 1 base, J lost 2 bases, and 8 bases lay in between. The CDR3 runs 13 residues. Germline values: CDR1 SQVTM, CDR2 ANQGSEA. The table came from immunoSEQ multiplex PCR; TCRdb's copy has only in-frame clones and leaves some out. The sample carries tens of thousands of clones, about 82% recorded once. The study, taken as a whole, reports: The tendency of first-cohort TCR clusters to co-occur in the roughly 130 validation repertoires emerged from a later analysis. Many donors carried some public TCRs, although rarity characterized most TCR sequences. In vitro checks showed that a few CMV-associated chains really do target CMV antigens.

The chain joins TRBV29-1 to TRBJ2-5; D is ambiguous. This receptor was obtained from a man aged 25-40 years in good health and CMV-seronegative. Sequencing used PBMCs. The CDR3 reads CSVEGANQETQYF. CDR3 DNA sequence: TGCAGCGTTGAAGGAGCAAATCAAGAGACCCAGTACTTC.